The 5 T cell receptor beta chains listed next were all sequenced from one sample in a study of early T cells in non-severe SARS-CoV-2 infection. TCRdb fed the 5' RACE reads into MiXCR, producing one record per CDR3 protein. The sample shows roughly 70,000 distinct CDR3 sequences, just over 20% of them seen only once. The specimen comprised whole blood, sampled at baseline. Every receptor here comes from an adult who was a healthcare worker with PCR-confirmed SARS-CoV-2 infection or an uninfected control (not recorded which).

The chain has TRBV19 and TRBJ2-3; no clear D. The germline gives CDR1 LNHDA, CDR2 SQIVND (reference sequence). V was cut by 7 bases and J by 5 bases, with 7 bases left in between. The CDR3 extends over 11 amino acids. The CDR3 region is CASKTLDTQYF. CDR3 bases: TGTGCCAGTAAGACGCTAGATACGCAGTATTTT.

The table lists this clonotype with a few counts. The rearrangement links TRBV12-3 or TRBV12-4 to TRBJ2-2; 8 nucleotides agree with TRBD1. J gave up 6 bases and V 4 bases, and 10 bases lay outside the gene matches. This CDR3 is built from 16 residues. CDR3 sequence reads: CASSWLWTGIPGELFF. The CDR3 DNA reads as TGTGCCAGCAGTTGGCTCTGGACAGGGATTCCCGGGGAGCTGTTTTTT.

The chain uses TRBV5-1 and TRBJ2-4, with 7 bases identical to TRBD1. From germline, CDR1 is SGHRS and CDR2 YFSETQ. The CDR3 contains 16 residues. V lost 4 bases, J lost 0 bases, and 7 bases stayed unmatched. As DNA, the CDR3 is TGCGCCAGCAGCCTGGGGACAGATATAGCCAAAAACATTCAGTACTTC. As protein: CASSLGTDIAKNIQYF. Full variable domain (remainder filled in from reference TRBV5-1 and TRBJ2-4): KAGVTQTPRYLIKTRGQQVTLSCSPISGHRSVSWYQQTPGQGLQFLFEYFSETQRNKGNFPGRFSGRQFSNSRSEMNVSTLELGDSALYLCASSLGTDIAKNIQYFGAGTRLSVL.

The chain carries TRBV2 and TRBJ2-1, with 7 bases aligning to TRBD1. The J segment lost 5 bases and the V segment lost 4 bases, leaving 8 bases of the junction unmatched. CDR3 length: 15 residues. Germline-derived CDR1 and CDR2 are SNHLY and FYNNEI. The CDR3 nucleotides are TGTGCCAGCAGTGGCTACAGGGGATTACACAATGAGCAGTTCTTC. Amino acid sequence: CASSGYRGLHNEQFF.

This chain links TRBV30 with TRBJ2-3, with 7 nucleotides matching TRBD1. With 2 bases clipped from V and 3 bases from J, the junction kept 5 bases outside the gene matches. Germline V lookup: CDR1 GTSNPN, CDR2 SVGIG (reference sequence). This CDR3 is 14 amino acids long. The CDR3 sequence: CAWSLPGGTDTQYF. CDR3 bases: TGTGCCTGGAGTCTCCCAGGGGGAACAGATACGCAGTATTTT.